This T cell receptor (beta chain) was found in a study of cytomegalovirus exposure and HLA in healthy donors. The CDR3 is 14 amino acids. Between the trimmed V and J ends, which lost 1 base and 8 bases, there was a span of 14 bases. CDR1 KGHSH and CDR2 LQKENI come from the germline V gene. Study outcomes and limitations: Rare TCR sequences dominated, though some public TCRs recurred in many donors. In a later analysis, TCR beta V- and J-gene trimming was associated with a missense DCLRE1C variant. The likely explanation for a cluster of highly shared sequence variants was sequencing artifact.

PCR was performed using 60 Vbeta and 13 Jbeta primers. Clones were sequenced by immunoSEQ multiplex PCR, and TCRdb holds only the in-frame ones, with some missing. Of 150,000 to 200,000 clones listed, roughly 83% were seen once; the top ten hold 1%. Comments on this clone: As yet, its antigen is unknown.

The specimen was PBMCs. The rearrangement uses TRBV18 and TRBJ1-2; D uncertain. The sequence was collected from a man aged 25-45 years in good health and CMV-seronegative. CDR3 in amino acids: CASSPQAGARGYTF. The CDR3 DNA reads as TGTGCCAGCTCACCACAGGCGGGAGCAAGAGGCTACACCTTC.